Listed here is a single TCR beta chain. This entry belongs to a study of blood T cell repertoires in COVID-19. About the research overall: Sources were T cells, B-cell-depleted T cells, or PBMCs; the material itself was cDNA or gDNA.

TCRdb keeps only in-frame clones here, not all; method: immunoSEQ multiplex PCR. The table shows roughly 160,000 clones, with roughly 93% occurring only once. The V and J ends lost 3 bases and 6 bases, in that order; junction bases with no gene match: 4. The CDR3 runs to 14 residues. Germline V gene data show CDR1 as MGHRA and CDR2 as YSYEKL. Sequenced: peripheral blood. This chain links TRBV4-1 with TRBJ2-1, with 8 bases matching TRBD1. This receptor was identified in a man in his late teens or twenties with acute or convalescent COVID-19. The CDR3 loop reads CASSHLDRGNEQFF. In DNA form, the CDR3 reads TGCGCCAGCAGCCACCTCGACAGGGGCAATGAGCAGTTCTTC.